This TCR beta chain was recorded in a study of blood T cell repertoires in COVID-19. Study summary: Acute and convalescent COVID-19 specimens originated in the United States, Italy and Spain.

CDR3 length: 12 residues. V trimming: 5 bases; J trimming: 11 bases; junction bases outside the gene matches: 7. In germline, CDR1 is MNHEY, CDR2 SVGAGI. Per the authors' pipeline: Nucleated cell counts were estimated from reference gene primer amplification. TCRdb's table, derived via immunoSEQ multiplex PCR, lists solely in-frame clones and lacks some. D and trimming were read from the DNA, whereas the V and J calls and clone size are those reported in that table. There are 65,000 to 95,000 clones in the sample; 88% occur only once, and 7.3% lies in the top ten. Sequencing was carried out using peripheral blood. J is TRBJ1-1 and V is TRBV6-5, with 8 bases lining up with TRBD1. The receptor's source is a man between 65 and 85 years old with acute or convalescent COVID-19. The CDR3 bases are TGTGCCAGCAGTACACAGACAGGGGATGCTTTCTTT. This translates into CASSTQTGDAFF.